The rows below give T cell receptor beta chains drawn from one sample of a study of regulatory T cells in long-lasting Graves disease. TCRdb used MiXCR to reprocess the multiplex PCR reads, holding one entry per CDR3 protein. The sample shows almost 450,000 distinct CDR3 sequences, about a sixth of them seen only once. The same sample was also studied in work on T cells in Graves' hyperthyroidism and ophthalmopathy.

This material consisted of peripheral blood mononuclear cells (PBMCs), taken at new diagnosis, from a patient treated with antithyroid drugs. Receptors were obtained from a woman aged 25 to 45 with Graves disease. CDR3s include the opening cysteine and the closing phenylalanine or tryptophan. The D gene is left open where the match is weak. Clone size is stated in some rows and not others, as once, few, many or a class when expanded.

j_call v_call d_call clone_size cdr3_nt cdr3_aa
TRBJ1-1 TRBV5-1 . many TGCGCCAGCAGCTTGGAGTTGGGCACTGAAGCTTTCTTT CASSLELGTEAFF
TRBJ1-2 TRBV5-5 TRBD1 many TGTGCCAGCAGCTTGGTTTTGTCGGGGACAGATTATGGCTACACCTTC CASSLVLSGTDYGYTF
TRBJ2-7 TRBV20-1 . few TGCAGTGCTAGAGACGGCGGGAAAGGCGAGCAGTACTTC CSARDGGKGEQYF
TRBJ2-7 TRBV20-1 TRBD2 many TGCAGTGCTTCCGGGACTAGGAGCTCCTACGAGCAGTACTTC CSASGTRSSYEQYF
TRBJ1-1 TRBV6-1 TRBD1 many TGTGCCGGCAAGCCGGGACAGGGGAACACTGAAGCTTTCTTT CAGKPGQGNTEAFF
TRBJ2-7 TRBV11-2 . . TGTGCCAGCAGCTCACCGGGACCACCCTACGAGCAGTACTTC CASSSPGPPYEQYF
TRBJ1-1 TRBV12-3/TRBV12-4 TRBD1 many TGTGCCAGCAGCCACGCAGGGGGGTTGGACACTGAAGCTTTCTTT CASSHAGGLDTEAFF
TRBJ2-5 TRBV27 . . TGTGCCAGCAGCCTCGGGACTGCCCAGTACTTC CASSLGTAQYF
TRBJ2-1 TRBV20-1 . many TGCAGTGCTAGAGGATCAGGGGTCGACTCCTACAATGAGCAGTTCTTC CSARGSGVDSYNEQFF
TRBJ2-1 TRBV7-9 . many TGTGCCAGCAGCTTAGCGCGAGGGGTCTATGAGCAGTTCTTC CASSLARGVYEQFF
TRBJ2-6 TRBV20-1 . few TGCAGTGCTATGAACCCTACCGGGGCCAACGTCCTGACTTTC CSAMNPTGANVLTF
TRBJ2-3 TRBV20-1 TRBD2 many TGCAGTGCTCCACTAGCGGTCGGGGATACGCAGTATTTT CSAPLAVGDTQYF
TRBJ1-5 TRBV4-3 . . TGCGCCAGCAGCCAATACCCCGGGGTAGGAGGTCAGCCCCAGCATTTT CASSQYPGVGGQPQHF
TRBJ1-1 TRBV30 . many TGTGCCTGGAGAGGGTGGCTCGGGGGCTCTGAAGCTTTCTTT CAWRGWLGGSEAFF
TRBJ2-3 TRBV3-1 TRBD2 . TGTGCCAGCAGCCTTAGCGGGGGGGCAGATACGCAGTATTTT CASSLSGGADTQYF
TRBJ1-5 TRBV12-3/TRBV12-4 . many TGTGCCAGCAGTTCCGGTTATAGCAATCAGCCCCAGCATTTT CASSSGYSNQPQHF
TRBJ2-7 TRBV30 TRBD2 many TGTGCCTGGGACGGGACTAGCGGGACCTACGAGCAGTACTTC CAWDGTSGTYEQYF
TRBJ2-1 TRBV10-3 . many TGTGCCATCAGTGAGTCAACTAGTCAAGGCAATGAGCAGTTCTTC CAISESTSQGNEQFF
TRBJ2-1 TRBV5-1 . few TGCGCCAGCAGCTTGGATGGCCAATGGAGAGAGGAGCAGTTCTTC CASSLDGQWREEQFF
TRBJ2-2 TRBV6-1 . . TGTGCCAGCAACAAGGGGGGCAACACCGGGGAGCTGTTTTTT CASNKGGNTGELFF
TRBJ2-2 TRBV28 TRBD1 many TGTGCCAGCAGCACCACGAATCTTCGACAGGGTTGGGACACCGGGGAGCTGTTTTTT CASSTTNLRQGWDTGELFF
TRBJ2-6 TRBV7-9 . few TGTGCCAGCAGCTTTTCGGCAGCTGGGGCCAACGTCCTGACTTTC CASSFSAAGANVLTF